These T cell receptor beta chains were read from a single sample in a study of cytomegalovirus exposure and HLA in healthy donors. Only in-frame clones appear in the TCRdb table, and some are missing; sequencing was by immunoSEQ multiplex PCR. The sample holds fewer than 95,000 clones, roughly three quarters seen once. Sequences were obtained from PBMCs. These receptors all stem from a man in his forties in good health and CMV-seronegative. The CDR3 runs from the conserved cysteine through the conserved F or W. A D gene is named only where the DNA matches it firmly. Some rows have no size entry. The others give once, few or many, or a class for an expanded clone.

v_gene	j_gene	abundance	d_gene	CDR3aa	CDR3nt
TRBV4-3	TRBJ2-3	few	TRBD2	CASSQDKGLGSDTQYF	TGCGCCAGCAGCCAAGATAAGGGACTAGGAAGTGATACGCAGTATTTT
TRBV25-1	TRBJ2-2	NA	TRBD1	CASSESLTGDTGELFF	TGTGCCAGCAGTGAATCTTTGACAGGGGACACCGGGGAGCTGTTTTTT
TRBV29-1	TRBJ1-2	NA	TRBD1	CSVAGGHNYGYTF	TGCAGCGTAGCAGGGGGTCATAACTATGGCTACACCTTC
TRBV27	TRBJ1-4	NA	TRBD1	CASGLTGFNEKLFF	TGTGCCAGCGGCCTGACAGGGTTTAATGAAAAACTGTTTTTT
TRBV5-6	TRBJ1-1	NA	NA	CASSFGPTPSTEAFF	TGTGCCAGCAGCTTTGGGCCCACTCCATCCACTGAAGCTTTCTTT
TRBV6-5	TRBJ1-2	NA	NA	CASSYTANYGYTF	TGTGCCAGCAGTTACACAGCTAACTATGGCTACACCTTC
TRBV9	TRBJ2-1	once	NA	CASSAPRVTYNEQFF	TGTGCCAGCAGCGCCCCCCGGGTGACCTACAATGAGCAGTTCTTC
TRBV11-3	TRBJ1-1	NA	NA	CASSLDGQMGVEAFF	TGTGCCAGCAGCTTAGATGGACAGATGGGGGTTGAAGCTTTCTTT
TRBV5-4	TRBJ2-1	NA	TRBD2	CASSGSTSGPYNEQFF	TGTGCCAGCAGCGGGTCGACTAGCGGGCCCTACAATGAGCAGTTCTTC
TRBV7-2	TRBJ1-1	NA	NA	CASSAGNTEAFF	TGTGCCAGCAGCGCCGGGAACACTGAAGCTTTCTTT
TRBV7-2	TRBJ2-7	once	TRBD2	CASSFDSGTSGGAVDEQYF	TGTGCCAGCAGCTTTGATTCCGGGACTAGCGGGGGGGCCGTTGACGAGCAGTACTTC
TRBV19	TRBJ1-2	once	NA	CASGSLMRQPHYGYTF	TGTGCCAGTGGTTCCCTCATGAGACAGCCACACTATGGCTACACCTTC
TRBV6-5	TRBJ1-2	NA	NA	CASSYPGQPPTF	TGTGCCAGCAGTTACCCCGGACAGCCACCCACCTTC
TRBV4-3	TRBJ2-2	NA	NA	CASSQDRVQGKAGELFF	TGCGCCAGCAGCCAAGATCGTGTACAGGGAAAGGCCGGGGAGCTGTTTTTT
TRBV5-1	TRBJ1-2	few	TRBD1	CASSSGTGVYGYTF	TGCGCCAGCAGCTCCGGGACAGGGGTATATGGCTACACCTTC
TRBV4-1	TRBJ1-5	few	NA	CASSQVGSNQPQHF	TGCGCCAGCAGCCAAGTTGGCAGCAATCAGCCCCAGCATTTT
TRBV4-3	TRBJ2-5	few	NA	CASSPQGLRQETQYF	TGCGCCAGCAGCCCGCAAGGACTGAGACAAGAGACCCAGTACTTC
TRBV20-1	TRBJ1-1	few	NA	CSARNQGVAFF	TGCAGTGCTAGAAATCAGGGTGTAGCTTTCTTT